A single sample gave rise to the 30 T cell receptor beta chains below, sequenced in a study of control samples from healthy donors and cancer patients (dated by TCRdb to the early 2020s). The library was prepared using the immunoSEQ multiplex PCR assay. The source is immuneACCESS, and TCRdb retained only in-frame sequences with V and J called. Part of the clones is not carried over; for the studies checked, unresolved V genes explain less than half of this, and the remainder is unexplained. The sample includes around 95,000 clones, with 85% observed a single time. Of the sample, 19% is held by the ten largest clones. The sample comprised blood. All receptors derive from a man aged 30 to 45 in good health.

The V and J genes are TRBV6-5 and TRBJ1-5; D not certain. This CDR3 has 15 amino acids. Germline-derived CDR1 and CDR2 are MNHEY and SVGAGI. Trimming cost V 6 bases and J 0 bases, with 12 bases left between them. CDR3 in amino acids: CASRRKTDSNQPQHF. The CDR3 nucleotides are TGTGCCAGCAGACGCAAAACGGATAGCAATCAGCCCCAGCATTTT.

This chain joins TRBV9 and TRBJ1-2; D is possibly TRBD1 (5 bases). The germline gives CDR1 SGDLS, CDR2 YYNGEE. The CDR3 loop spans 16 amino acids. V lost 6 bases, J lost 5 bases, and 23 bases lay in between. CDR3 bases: TGTGCCAGCACTCCGGGGGTCCTAGGGGCCCAATATGGCTACACCTTC. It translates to CASTPGVLGAQYGYTF.

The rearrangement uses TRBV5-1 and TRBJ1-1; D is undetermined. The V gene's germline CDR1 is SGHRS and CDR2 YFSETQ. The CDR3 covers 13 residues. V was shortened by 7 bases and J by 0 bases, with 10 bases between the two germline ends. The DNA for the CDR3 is TGCGCCAGCTCAATACAAGTGAACACTGAAGCTTTCTTT. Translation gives CASSIQVNTEAFF.

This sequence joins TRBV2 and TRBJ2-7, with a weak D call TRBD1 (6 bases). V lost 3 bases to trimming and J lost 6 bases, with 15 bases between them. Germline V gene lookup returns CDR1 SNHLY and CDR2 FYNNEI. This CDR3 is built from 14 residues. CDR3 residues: CASSDWQGRSEQYF. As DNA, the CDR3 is TGTGCCAGCAGTGACTGGCAGGGGAGAAGCGAGCAGTACTTC.

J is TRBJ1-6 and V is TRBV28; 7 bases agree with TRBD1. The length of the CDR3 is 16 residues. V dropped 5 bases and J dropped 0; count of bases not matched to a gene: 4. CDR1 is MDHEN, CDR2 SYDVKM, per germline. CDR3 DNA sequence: TGTGCCAGCAGTGAGGACAGGATCTCCTATAATTCACCCCTCCACTTT. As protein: CASSEDRISYNSPLHF.

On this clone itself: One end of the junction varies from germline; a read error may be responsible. The CDR3, as DNA: TGTGCCATCGGTGAGGGCCGGAGCAATCAGCCCCAGCATTTT. Its translation is CAIGEGRSNQPQHF. The chain recombines TRBV10-3 with TRBJ1-5; the D is unclear. This CDR3 is built from 14 residues. The germline gives CDR1 ENHRY, CDR2 SYGVKD.

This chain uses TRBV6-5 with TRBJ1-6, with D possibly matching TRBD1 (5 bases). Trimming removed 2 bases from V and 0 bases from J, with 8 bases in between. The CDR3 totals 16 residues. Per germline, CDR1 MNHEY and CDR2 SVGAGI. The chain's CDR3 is CASSYGGSSYNSPLHF. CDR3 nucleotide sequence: TGTGCCAGCAGTTACGGGGGAAGCTCCTATAATTCACCCCTCCACTTT.

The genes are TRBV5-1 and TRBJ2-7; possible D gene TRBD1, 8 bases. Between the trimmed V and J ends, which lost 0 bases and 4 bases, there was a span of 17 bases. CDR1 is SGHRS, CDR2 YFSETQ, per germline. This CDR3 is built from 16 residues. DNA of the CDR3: TGCGCCAGCAGCTTGGGGACTACAGGGGGGGCATACGAGCAGTACTTC. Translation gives CASSLGTTGGAYEQYF.

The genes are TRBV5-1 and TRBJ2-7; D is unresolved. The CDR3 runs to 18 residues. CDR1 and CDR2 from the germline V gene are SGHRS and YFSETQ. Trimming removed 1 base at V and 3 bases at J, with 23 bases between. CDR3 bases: TGCGCCAGCAGCTTGTCGTCGTCTGGGTCGTACGTTGACTACGAGCAGTACTTC. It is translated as CASSLSSSGSYVDYEQYF. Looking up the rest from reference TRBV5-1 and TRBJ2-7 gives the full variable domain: KAGVTQTPRYLIKTRGQQVTLSCSPISGHRSVSWYQQTPGQGLQFLFEYFSETQRNKGNFPGRFSGRQFSNSRSEMNVSTLELGDSALYLCASSLSSSGSYVDYEQYFGPGTRLTVT.

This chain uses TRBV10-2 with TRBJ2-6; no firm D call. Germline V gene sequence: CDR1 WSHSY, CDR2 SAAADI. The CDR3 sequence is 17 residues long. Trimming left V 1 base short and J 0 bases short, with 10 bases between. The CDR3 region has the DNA TGCGCCAGCAGTGAGTACGTGAGGAGCTCTGGGGCCAACGTCCTGACTTTC. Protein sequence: CASSEYVRSSGANVLTF.

CDR3 sequence: CASSFPGQGVDEAFF. In nucleotides, the CDR3 is TGTGCCAGCAGTTTCCCCGGACAGGGGGTTGATGAAGCTTTCTTT. The gene calls are TRBV28 and TRBJ1-1, with TRBD1 matching 10 bases. CDR3 length equals 15 residues. J was trimmed by 7 bases and V by 3 bases; bases with no gene match: 8. Per germline, CDR1 MDHEN and CDR2 SYDVKM.

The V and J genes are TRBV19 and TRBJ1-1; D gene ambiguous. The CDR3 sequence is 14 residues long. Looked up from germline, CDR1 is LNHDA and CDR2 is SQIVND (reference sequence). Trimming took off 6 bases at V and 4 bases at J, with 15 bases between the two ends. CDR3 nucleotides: TGTGCCAGTAGAAAAAGGGAAGAGGGCACTGAAGCTTTCTTT. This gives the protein CASRKREEGTEAFF. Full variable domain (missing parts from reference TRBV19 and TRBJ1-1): DGGITQSPKYLFRKEGQNVTLSCEQNLNHDAMYWYRQDPGQGLRLIYYSQIVNDFQKGDIAEGYSVSREKKESFPLTVTSAQKNPTAFYLCASRKREEGTEAFFGQGTRLTVV.

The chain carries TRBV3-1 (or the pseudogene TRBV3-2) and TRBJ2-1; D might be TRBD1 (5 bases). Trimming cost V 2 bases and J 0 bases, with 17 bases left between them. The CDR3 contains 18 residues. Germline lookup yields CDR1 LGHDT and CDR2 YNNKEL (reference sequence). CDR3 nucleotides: TGTGCCAGCAGCCAATACTGGGCAGGGCTCAGCTCCTACAATGAGCAGTTCTTC. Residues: CASSQYWAGLSSYNEQFF.

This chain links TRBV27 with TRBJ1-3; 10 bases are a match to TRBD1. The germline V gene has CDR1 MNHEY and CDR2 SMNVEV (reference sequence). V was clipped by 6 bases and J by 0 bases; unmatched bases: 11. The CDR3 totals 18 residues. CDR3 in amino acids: CASRPDRGHQISGNTIYF. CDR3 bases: TGTGCCAGCAGACCTGACAGGGGGCATCAAATCTCTGGAAACACCATATATTTT.

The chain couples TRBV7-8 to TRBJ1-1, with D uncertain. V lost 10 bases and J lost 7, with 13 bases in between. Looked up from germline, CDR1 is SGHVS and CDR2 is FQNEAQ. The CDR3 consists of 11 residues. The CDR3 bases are TGTGCCACCGCCCCCACGGTTGAAGCTTTCTTT. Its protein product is CATAPTVEAFF. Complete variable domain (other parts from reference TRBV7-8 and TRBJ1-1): GAGVSQSPRYKVAKRGQDVALRCDPISGHVSLFWYQQALGQGPEFLTYFQNEAQLDKSGLPSDRFFAERPEGSVSTLKIQRTQQEDSAVYLCATAPTVEAFFGQGTRLTVV.

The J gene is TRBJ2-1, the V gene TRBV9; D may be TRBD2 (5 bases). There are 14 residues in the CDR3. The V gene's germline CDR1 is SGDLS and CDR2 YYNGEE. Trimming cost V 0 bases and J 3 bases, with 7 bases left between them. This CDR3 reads CASSVGTSYNEQFF. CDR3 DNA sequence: TGTGCCAGCAGCGTAGGAACTAGCTACAATGAGCAGTTCTTC.

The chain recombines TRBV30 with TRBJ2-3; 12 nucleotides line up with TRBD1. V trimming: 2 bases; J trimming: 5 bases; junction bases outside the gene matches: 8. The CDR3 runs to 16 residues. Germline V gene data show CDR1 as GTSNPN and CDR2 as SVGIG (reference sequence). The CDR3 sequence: CAWSPGDRGLRDTQYF. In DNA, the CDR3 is TGTGCCTGGAGTCCTGGGGACAGGGGGCTGCGAGATACGCAGTATTTT.

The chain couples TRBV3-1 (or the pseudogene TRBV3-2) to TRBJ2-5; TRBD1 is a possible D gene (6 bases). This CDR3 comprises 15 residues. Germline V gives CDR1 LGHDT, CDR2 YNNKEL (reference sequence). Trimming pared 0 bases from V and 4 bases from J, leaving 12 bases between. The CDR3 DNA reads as TGTGCCAGCAGCCAAGACCCAACAGGGAGAGAGACCCAGTACTTC. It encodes CASSQDPTGRETQYF.

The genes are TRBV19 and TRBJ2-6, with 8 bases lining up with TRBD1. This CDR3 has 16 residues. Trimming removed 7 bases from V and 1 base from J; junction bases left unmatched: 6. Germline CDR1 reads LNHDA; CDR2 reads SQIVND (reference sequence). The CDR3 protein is CASTLRTGSGANVLTF. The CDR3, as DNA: TGTGCCAGTACCCTAAGGACAGGGTCTGGGGCCAACGTCCTGACTTTC.

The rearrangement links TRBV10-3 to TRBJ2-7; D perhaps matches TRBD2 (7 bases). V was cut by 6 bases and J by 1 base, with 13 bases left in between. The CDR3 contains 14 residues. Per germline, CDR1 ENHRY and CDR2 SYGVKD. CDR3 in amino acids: CAIREGGSSYEQYF. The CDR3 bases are TGTGCCATCAGGGAGGGGGGGTCTTCCTACGAGCAGTACTTC.

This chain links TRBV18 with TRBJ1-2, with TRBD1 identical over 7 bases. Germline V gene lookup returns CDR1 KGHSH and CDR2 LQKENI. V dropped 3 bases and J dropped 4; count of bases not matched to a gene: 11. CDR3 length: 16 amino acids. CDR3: CASSPPGGGDSYGYTF. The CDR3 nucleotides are TGTGCCAGCTCACCCCCGGGAGGGGGCGATTCCTATGGCTACACCTTC.

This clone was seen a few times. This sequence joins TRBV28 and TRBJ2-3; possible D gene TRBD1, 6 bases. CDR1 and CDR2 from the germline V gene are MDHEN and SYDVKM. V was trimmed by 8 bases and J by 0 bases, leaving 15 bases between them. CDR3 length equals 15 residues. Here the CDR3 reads CASGGHSASTDTQYF. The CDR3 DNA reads TGTGCCAGCGGGGGACACTCTGCTAGCACAGATACGCAGTATTTT.

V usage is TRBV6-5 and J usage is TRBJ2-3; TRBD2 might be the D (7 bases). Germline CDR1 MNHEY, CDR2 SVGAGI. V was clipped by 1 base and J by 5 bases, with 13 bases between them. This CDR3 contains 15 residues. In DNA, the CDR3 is TGTGCCAGCAGTTACTGGCGGGGGCGAGGAGATACGCAGTATTTT. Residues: CASSYWRGRGDTQYF.

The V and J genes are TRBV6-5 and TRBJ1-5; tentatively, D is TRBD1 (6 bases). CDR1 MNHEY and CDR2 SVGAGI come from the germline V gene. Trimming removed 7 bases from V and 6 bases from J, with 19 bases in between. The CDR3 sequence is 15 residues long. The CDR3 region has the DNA TGTGCCAGCAACGCCCCGGGGGGCCTGAGTCAGCCCCAGCATTTT. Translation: CASNAPGGLSQPQHF.

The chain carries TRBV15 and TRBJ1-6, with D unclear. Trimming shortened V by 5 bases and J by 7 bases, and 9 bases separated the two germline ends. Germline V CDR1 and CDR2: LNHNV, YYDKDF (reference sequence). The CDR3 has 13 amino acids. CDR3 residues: CATSSHRNSPLHF. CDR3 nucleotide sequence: TGTGCCACCAGCTCCCATCGGAATTCACCCCTCCACTTT.

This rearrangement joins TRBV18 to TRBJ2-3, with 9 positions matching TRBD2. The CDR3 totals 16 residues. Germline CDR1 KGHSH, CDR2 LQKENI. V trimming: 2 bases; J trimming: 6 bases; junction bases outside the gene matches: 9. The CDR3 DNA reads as TGTGCCAGCTCACCATTTCCGCGGGGGGGCATGGATACGCAGTATTTT. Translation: CASSPFPRGGMDTQYF.

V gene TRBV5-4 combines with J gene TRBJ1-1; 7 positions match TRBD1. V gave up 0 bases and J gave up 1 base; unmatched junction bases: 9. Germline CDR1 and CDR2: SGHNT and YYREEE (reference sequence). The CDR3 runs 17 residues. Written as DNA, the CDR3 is TGTGCCAGCAGCTTGGCACAGGGGATTGTAGCGAACACTGAAGCTTTCTTT. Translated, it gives CASSLAQGIVANTEAFF.

The CDR3 bases are TGTGCCAGCAGCCCTTCCCGGACTTTCAACACCGGGGAGCTGTTTTTT. This codes for CASSPSRTFNTGELFF. The rearrangement links TRBV7-3 to TRBJ2-2, with a possible D match to TRBD2 (5 bases). Germline V lookup: CDR1 SGHTA, CDR2 FQGTGA. The V end lost 5 bases, the J end lost 2 bases, and 15 bases lay between the germline ends. The CDR3 covers 16 residues.

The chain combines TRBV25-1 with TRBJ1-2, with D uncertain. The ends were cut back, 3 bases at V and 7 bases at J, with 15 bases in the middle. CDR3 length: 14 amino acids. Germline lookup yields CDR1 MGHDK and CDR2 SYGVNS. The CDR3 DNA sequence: TGTGCCAGCAGTGATGAGACGGAGTTTGGTGGCTACACCTTC. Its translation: CASSDETEFGGYTF.

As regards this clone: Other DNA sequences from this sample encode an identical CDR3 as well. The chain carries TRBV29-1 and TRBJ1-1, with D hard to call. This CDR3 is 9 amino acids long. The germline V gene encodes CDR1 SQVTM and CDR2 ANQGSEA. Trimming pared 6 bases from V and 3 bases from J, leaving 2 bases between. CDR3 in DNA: TGCAGCGTCGACACTGAAGCTTTCTTT. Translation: CSVDTEAFF. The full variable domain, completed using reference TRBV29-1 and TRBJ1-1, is SAVISQKPSRDICQRGTSLTIQCQVDSQVTMMFWYRQQPGQSLTLIATANQGSEATYESGFVIDKFPISRPNLTFSTLTVSNMSPEDSSIYLCSVDTEAFFGQGTRLTVV.